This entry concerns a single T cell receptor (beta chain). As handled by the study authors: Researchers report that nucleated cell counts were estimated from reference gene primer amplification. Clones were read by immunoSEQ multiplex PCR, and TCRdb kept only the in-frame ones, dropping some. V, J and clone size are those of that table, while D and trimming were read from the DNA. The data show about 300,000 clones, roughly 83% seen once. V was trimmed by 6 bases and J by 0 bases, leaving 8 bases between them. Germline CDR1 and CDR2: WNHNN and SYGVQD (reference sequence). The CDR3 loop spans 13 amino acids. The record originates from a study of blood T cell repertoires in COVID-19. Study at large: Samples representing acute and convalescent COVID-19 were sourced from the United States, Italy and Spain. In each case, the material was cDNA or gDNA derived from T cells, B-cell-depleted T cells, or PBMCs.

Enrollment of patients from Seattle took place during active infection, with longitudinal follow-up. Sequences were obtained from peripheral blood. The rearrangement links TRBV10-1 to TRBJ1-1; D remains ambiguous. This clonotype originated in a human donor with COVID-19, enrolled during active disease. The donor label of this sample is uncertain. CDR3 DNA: TGCGCCAGCAGAACGGGAATGAACACTGAAGCTTTCTTT. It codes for CASRTGMNTEAFF.